This entry describes one TCR beta chain. Arm-PCR of CDR3 regions with iRepertoire HTBI primers generated TCR beta libraries. Under the authors' procedure: The study identified roughly 59 TRBV and about 14 TRBJ segments across samples. Each CDR3 protein is one row after TCRdb ran MiXCR on the multiplex PCR reads. The V and J calls were determined by TCRdb, not by the authors. The data contain about 530,000 distinct CDR3 sequences, roughly 16% of them singletons. Germline CDR1 and CDR2: KGHSH and LQKENI. The CDR3 is 13 amino acids. V shed 6 bases and J shed 3 bases, with 8 bases lying between them. Time point here: newly diagnosed GD, antithyroid drugs for less than 3 months. There was RNA extracted from PBMCs, and the TCR library was made from it. The data originate from a study of regulatory T cells in long-lasting Graves disease. The data were also submitted as part of a second study, on T cells in Graves' hyperthyroidism and ophthalmopathy.

This rearrangement joins TRBV18 to TRBJ1-4; D remains unclear. This clonotype originated in a woman aged 40-60 years with Graves disease. This specimen consisted of peripheral blood mononuclear cells (PBMCs), obtained at new diagnosis, from a patient treated with antithyroid drugs. The CDR3 reads CASSSSANEKLFF. CDR3 sequence (DNA): TGTGCCAGCTCCTCATCCGCTAATGAAAAACTGTTTTTT.